This T cell receptor beta chain was profiled in a study of graft-versus-host responses after intestinal transplantation. In the study overall: In this cohort, recipients had multivisceral, liver-intestinal, or isolated intestinal transplants.

This clone is a singleton in its sample. Germline V gene sequence: CDR1 SGHDT, CDR2 YYEEEE. CDR3 length equals 12 residues. The V gene lost 2 bases and the J gene lost 7 bases, with 4 bases spanning the gap. The starting material, graft tissue, was processed to release intraepithelial and lamina propria lymphocytes. Produced via immunoSEQ multiplex PCR; TCRdb's table is partial and in-frame only. The table lists about 7,400 clones, around 65% of them singletons. This clonotype was obtained from a human patient who received an intestinal transplant, so some T cells may come from the graft donor. Here the sequenced sample was ileum tissue, taken around 50 days after transplant. The rearrangement links TRBV5-6 to TRBJ1-6; D remains unclear. The CDR3 loop reads CASSFSNSPLHF. DNA for the CDR3: TGTGCCAGCAGCTTTAGCAATTCACCCCTCCACTTT.